One sample yielded the 23 T cell receptor beta chains listed below, sequenced in a study of cytomegalovirus exposure and HLA in healthy donors. The primer mix had 60 Vbeta and 13 Jbeta primers. The method was immunoSEQ multiplex PCR; TCRdb's version includes in-frame clones alone and lacks a portion of them. The table lists roughly 100,000 clones, over 75% of them singletons, with 8.6% in the top ten. The specimen sequenced was PBMCs. The source of these receptors is a woman between 40 and 55 years old in good health and CMV-seropositive.

This rearrangement joins TRBV5-6 to TRBJ2-2, with TRBD2 as a possible D gene (6 bases). The CDR3 length is 13 residues. The V end lost 4 bases, the J end lost 7 bases, and 11 bases lay between the germline ends. The V gene's germline CDR1 is SGHDT and CDR2 YYEEEE. The CDR3 reads CASSRRGFGELFF. The CDR3 DNA sequence: TGTGCCAGCAGCCGTCGGGGGTTCGGGGAGCTGTTTTTT. The complete variable domain, with remaining parts taken from reference TRBV5-6 and TRBJ2-2, reads DAGVTQSPTHLIKTRGQQVTLRCSPKSGHDTVSWYQQALGQGPQFIFQYYEEEERQRGNFPDRFSGHQFPNYSSELNVNALLLGDSALYLCASSRRGFGELFFGEGSRLTVL.

The chain recombines TRBV5-6 with TRBJ2-5; TRBD2 is a possible D gene (5 bases). The J call is uncertain, as TRBJ2-7 better fits the DNA end. Germline assignment: CDR1 SGHDT and CDR2 YYEEEE. The CDR3 contains 13 residues. The CDR3 bases are TGTGCCAGCAGCTTGGCCGGGGTGGGCGAGCAGTACTTC. Its translation: CASSLAGVGEQYF.

This clone was recorded a few times. The V gene is TRBV28, the J gene TRBJ1-2; possible D gene TRBD1, 6 bases. The ends were cut back, 5 bases at V and 1 base at J, with 14 bases in the middle. The germline gives CDR1 MDHEN, CDR2 SYDVKM. This CDR3 spans 15 amino acids. The CDR3: CASSRAGGRNYGYTF. CDR3 in DNA: TGTGCCAGCAGTCGTGCGGGGGGGCGTAACTATGGCTACACCTTC.

The chain links TRBV19 to TRBJ2-1; 7 nucleotides agree with TRBD2. The CDR3 is made up of 15 amino acids. Per the germline V gene, CDR1 is LNHDA and CDR2 is SQIVND (reference sequence). Germline trimming cut 2 bases from V and 3 bases from J; bases unmatched to any gene: 4. CDR3 bases: TGTGCCAGTAGTATATACCAGCGGGACTACAATGAGCAGTTCTTC. It specifies CASSIYQRDYNEQFF.

The table lists this clone with a few counts. The chain links TRBV5-1 to TRBJ2-3; 8 bases are shared with TRBD2. J was trimmed by 0 bases and V by 4 bases; bases with no gene match: 13. The length of the CDR3 is 18 residues. Germline V CDR1 and CDR2: SGHRS, YFSETQ. The CDR3 spells CASSPGTRLIPSTDTQYF. The CDR3 DNA sequence: TGCGCCAGCAGCCCAGGGACTAGATTGATCCCTAGCACAGATACGCAGTATTTT.

The chain uses TRBV29-1 and TRBJ2-1; TRBD2 aligns across 13 bases. V was pared by 7 bases and J by 9 bases, with 9 bases of the junction left unmatched. CDR3 length: 14 residues. From germline, CDR1 is SQVTM and CDR2 ANQGSEA. Here the CDR3 DNA reads TGCAGCGAATTGGGACTAGCGGGAATGGGTGAGCAGTTCTTC. Amino acid sequence: CSELGLAGMGEQFF.

The sample holds a few counts of this clone. The chain employs TRBV4-1 and TRBJ2-7, with 8 bases matching TRBD1. With 3 bases clipped from V and 6 bases from J, the junction kept 10 bases outside the gene matches. There are 15 residues in the CDR3. The germline V gene encodes CDR1 MGHRA and CDR2 YSYEKL. The CDR3 region has the DNA TGCGCCAGCAGCCACCAAATCGACAGGGGTGGCGAGCAGTACTTC. It translates to CASSHQIDRGGEQYF.

The gene calls are TRBV14 and TRBJ1-2; weak D call: TRBD1 (5 bases). This CDR3 has 14 residues. V was shortened by 1 base and J by 7 bases, with 13 bases between the two germline ends. Germline assignment: CDR1 SGHDN and CDR2 FVKESK. DNA of the CDR3: TGTGCCAGCAGCCAAGGGGGGGTGTCGAGTGGCTACACCTTC. It is translated as CASSQGGVSSGYTF.

V and J are TRBV18 and TRBJ2-1, with 12 bases identical to TRBD2. The ends lost 3 bases at V and 16 bases at J; junction bases unmatched: 7. CDR1 is KGHSH, CDR2 LQKENI, per germline. CDR3 length: 13 residues. CDR3 protein: CASSPEGLAGFFF. The CDR3 bases are TGTGCCAGCTCACCCGAGGGACTAGCGGGTTTTTTCTTC.

As for this clone: This sample also contains other DNA sequences that code for the same CDR3. This sequence joins TRBV5-1 and TRBJ2-1; 9 nucleotides match TRBD1. Unmatched junction bases numbered 2, after V lost 2 bases and J lost 5 bases. The CDR3 extends over 14 amino acids. The germline V gene has CDR1 SGHRS and CDR2 YFSETQ. DNA for the CDR3: TGCGCCAGCAGCTTACAGGGGGCCCACAATGAGCAGTTCTTC. Translating gives CASSLQGAHNEQFF.

This chain links TRBV7-9 with TRBJ2-2, with D possibly matching TRBD1 (5 bases). With 5 bases removed from V and 4 bases from J, the gap between germline ends came to 11 bases. Germline CDR1 reads SEHNR; CDR2 reads FQNEAQ (reference sequence). The length of the CDR3 is 14 residues. CDR3 residues: CASSPGRFTGELFF. CDR3 bases: TGTGCCAGCAGCCCAGGGCGTTTCACCGGGGAGCTGTTTTTT.

The V call is TRBV5-1, the J call TRBJ1-2; possible D gene TRBD1, 5 bases. The CDR3 extends over 15 amino acids. Per germline, CDR1 SGHRS and CDR2 YFSETQ. V dropped 2 bases and J dropped 4 bases, with 15 bases sitting between them. The CDR3 sequence is CASSLMSGGGYGYTF. CDR3 coding DNA: TGCGCCAGCAGCTTAATGAGCGGGGGAGGCTATGGCTACACCTTC.

V gene TRBV5-4 combines with J gene TRBJ2-5; perhaps TRBD1 as D (6 bases). Germline lookup yields CDR1 SGHNT and CDR2 YYREEE (reference sequence). The V and J ends lost 2 bases and 4 bases respectively, with 15 bases between them. The CDR3 is 15 residues long. CDR3 amino acids: CASSFSQGRSETQYF. The CDR3 DNA reads TGTGCCAGCAGCTTCTCACAGGGCAGGTCAGAGACCCAGTACTTC.

The chain combines TRBV7-9 with TRBJ1-5; D may be TRBD1 (5 bases). The CDR3 is 14 residues long. Germline V CDR1 and CDR2: SEHNR, FQNEAQ (reference sequence). V was trimmed by 1 base and J by 6 bases, leaving 10 bases between them. The CDR3 sequence is CASSLGQRGQPQHF. The CDR3 bases are TGTGCCAGCAGCTTAGGACAAAGGGGTCAGCCCCAGCATTTT.

This clone has more than one count but fewer than ten. The sample contains more than one DNA sequence encoding this CDR3. The chain employs TRBV18 and TRBJ2-7; 11 bases fit TRBD2. Germline-derived CDR1 and CDR2 are KGHSH and LQKENI. The J segment lost 2 bases and the V segment lost 3 bases, leaving 3 bases of the junction unmatched. This CDR3 spans 15 amino acids. Here the CDR3 DNA reads TGTGCCAGCTCACCCGGACTAGCGGGTACCTACGAGCAGTACTTC. Protein sequence: CASSPGLAGTYEQYF. Combining the CDR3 with reference TRBV18 and TRBJ2-7 gives the whole variable domain NAGVMQNPRHLVRRRGQEARLRCSPMKGHSHVYWYRQLPEEGLKFMVYLQKENIIDESGMPKERFSAEFPKEGPSILRIQQVVRGDSAAYFCASSPGLAGTYEQYFGPGTRLTVT.

The rearrangement links TRBV6-1 to TRBJ2-1; 9 bases are a match to TRBD2. Germline V CDR1 and CDR2: MNHNS, SASEGT. V gave up 5 bases and J gave up 8 bases; unmatched junction bases: 10. CDR3 length: 15 amino acids. This CDR3 reads CASSSSGGSFDEQFF. CDR3 DNA sequence: TGTGCCAGCAGTTCAAGCGGGGGGTCCTTCGATGAGCAGTTCTTC.

This chain links TRBV11-2 with TRBJ1-2, with D possibly TRBD1 on 6 matching bases. Germline CDR1 reads SGHAT; CDR2 reads FQNNGV. Trimming shortened V by 5 bases and J by 7 bases, and 17 bases separated the two germline ends. The CDR3 is made up of 14 amino acids. CDR3 region: CASSVTTGSSGYTF. DNA for the CDR3: TGTGCCAGCAGCGTAACGACAGGCTCCAGTGGCTACACCTTC. Full variable domain (outside the CDR3, taken from reference TRBV11-2 and TRBJ1-2): EAGVAQSPRYKIIEKRQSVAFWCNPISGHATLYWYQQILGQGPKLLIQFQNNGVVDDSQLPKDRFSAERLKGVDSTLKIQPAKLEDSAVYLCASSVTTGSSGYTFGSGTRLTVV.

This clone was observed a few times. The chain carries TRBV4-3 and TRBJ2-7; 10 bases match TRBD2. V trimming: 4 bases; J trimming: 4 bases; junction bases outside the gene matches: 7. Germline V gene data show CDR1 as LGHNA and CDR2 as YSLEER. The CDR3 spans 15 residues. The CDR3 nucleotides read TGCGCCAGCAGCCGAGGGACTAGCGATAGTTACGAGCAGTACTTC. Residues: CASSRGTSDSYEQYF.

The chain combines TRBV2 with TRBJ2-5; 9 nucleotides align to TRBD1. Germline loops: CDR1 SNHLY, CDR2 FYNNEI. Trimming removed 8 bases from V and 11 bases from J; junction bases left unmatched: 18. CDR3 length: 15 amino acids. The DNA of the CDR3 is TGTGCCAGCCGGCGACCGGGACAGGGTAGGGGGGAGCAGTACTTC. Translated: CASRRPGQGRGEQYF.

This clone was counted once. The chain uses TRBV7-9 and TRBJ2-2, with TRBD1 identical over 8 bases. V lost 4 bases, J lost 3 bases, and 7 bases stayed unmatched. The CDR3 consists of 16 residues. Per germline, CDR1 SEHNR and CDR2 FQNEAQ (reference sequence). The CDR3 bases are TGTGCCAGCAGCTCGCGACAGGGGTTATACACCGGGGAGCTGTTTTTT. It yields the protein CASSSRQGLYTGELFF.

The chain has TRBV6-1 and TRBJ1-2; D not resolved. Germline V CDR1 and CDR2: MNHNS, SASEGT. This CDR3 region has 15 residues. V gave up 8 bases and J gave up 8 bases, with 24 bases separating them. The CDR3 protein is CASGRAAGAERGYTF. CDR3 DNA sequence: TGTGCCAGCGGAAGAGCGGCAGGAGCAGAGAGGGGCTACACCTTC.

The rearrangement joins TRBV9 to TRBJ2-7, with D perhaps matching TRBD2 (6 bases). Germline CDR1 is SGDLS and CDR2 is YYNGEE. Trimming stripped 4 bases from V and 3 bases from J, with 17 bases between. The length of the CDR3 is 15 residues. In DNA form, the CDR3 reads TGTGCCAGCAGCAAAACCGGGACTCGAAACTACGAGCAGTACTTC. Protein sequence: CASSKTGTRNYEQYF.

The chain is built from TRBV19 and TRBJ1-2, with TRBD1 identical over 7 bases. V shed 6 bases and J 0 bases; nucleotides not matched to a gene: 7. CDR1 is LNHDA, CDR2 SQIVND, per germline (reference sequence). The CDR3 is 15 residues long. CDR3 in DNA: TGTGCCAGTAGGCCCTGGGACAGACCTAACTATGGCTACACCTTC. Translated, it gives CASRPWDRPNYGYTF.